A single sample is the source of the 20 T cell receptor beta chains below, sequenced in a study of human T cells and chemical hapten exposure. TCRdb analysed the RACE reads with MiXCR anew, one entry per CDR3 protein. In the table there are about 130,000 distinct CDR3 sequences, approximately 10% of which are singletons. Time point noted: healthy volunteer bleed at 2 weeks. Unseparated into fractions, whole blood served as the source from which total RNA was extracted. Sequencing was carried out using whole blood. The receptor source for this set is a male donor in good health. Some clones in this sample may be carry-over from other donors' samples.

The chain is built from TRBV5-4 and TRBJ2-1, with 8 bases aligning to TRBD2. V was clipped by 4 bases and J by 3 bases; unmatched bases: 6. Per germline, CDR1 SGHNT and CDR2 YYREEE (reference sequence). The CDR3 runs 15 residues. The CDR3, as DNA: TGTGCCAGCAGCGCAACTAGCGGAAACTACAATGAGCAGTTCTTC. Amino acids: CASSATSGNYNEQFF.

This clonotype was detected ten times or more. In nucleotides, the CDR3 is TGTGCCACCAGCTTCTATTCACCCCTCCACTTT. Residues: CATSFYSPLHF. The chain combines TRBV24-1 with TRBJ1-6; no reliable D call. This CDR3 comprises 11 residues. Between the trimmed V and J ends, which lost 7 bases and 8 bases, there was a span of 5 bases. CDR1 and CDR2 (germline): KGHDR, SFDVKD.

The chain employs TRBV5-1 and TRBJ2-7, with TRBD2 matching 13 bases. Trimming removed 5 bases from V and 1 base from J; junction bases left unmatched: 3. This CDR3 contains 15 residues. Germline values: CDR1 SGHRS, CDR2 YFSETQ. CDR3 sequence (DNA): TGCGCCAGCAGGGAGGGACTAGCGGGGTCCTACGAGCAGTACTTC. Protein product: CASREGLAGSYEQYF.

This clonotype was observed many times. The chain is built from TRBV5-1 and TRBJ2-1, with 8 nucleotides matching TRBD1. V gave up 0 bases and J gave up 6 bases; unmatched junction bases: 5. Germline assignment: CDR1 SGHRS and CDR2 YFSETQ. The CDR3 totals 15 residues. The CDR3, as DNA: TGCGCCAGCAGCTTGGGGCAGGGGGCGACCAATGAGCAGTTCTTC. Residues: CASSLGQGATNEQFF.

The V gene is TRBV7-9, the J gene TRBJ1-2; D is undetermined. The V and J ends lost 0 bases and 4 bases respectively, with 12 bases between them. CDR1 and CDR2 (germline): SEHNR, FQNEAQ (reference sequence). This CDR3 comprises 15 residues. CDR3 residues: CASSLAAEPIYGYTF. The DNA for the CDR3 is TGTGCCAGCAGCTTAGCAGCGGAACCTATCTATGGCTACACCTTC.

This clonotype was found many times. The rearrangement joins TRBV11-1 to TRBJ2-1; D may be TRBD1 (6 bases). Trimming removed 11 bases from V and 1 base from J, with 18 bases in between. In germline, CDR1 is SGHAT, CDR2 FQDESV (reference sequence). The CDR3 length is 15 residues. DNA of the CDR3: TGTGCCTCAGGACAGACAGGCGCTTCCTACAATGAGCAGTTCTTC. It encodes CASGQTGASYNEQFF.

This clonotype was seen only a few times. The genes are TRBV2 and TRBJ2-3, with TRBD2 as a possible D gene (5 bases). This CDR3 has 11 residues. Germline CDR1 reads SNHLY; CDR2 reads FYNNEI. The V and J ends lost 7 bases and 6 bases respectively, with 8 bases between them. CDR3 in DNA: TGTGCCAGCACTTGGGAGGATACGCAGTATTTT. Its translation: CASTWEDTQYF.

This clonotype was found a few times. The chain combines TRBV2 with TRBJ1-4; tentative D call: TRBD1 (6 bases). This CDR3 is 11 amino acids long. Per germline, CDR1 SNHLY and CDR2 FYNNEI. The germline V and J ends were trimmed by 9 bases and 5 bases, with 7 bases remaining between them. The CDR3 sequence: CARQGNEKLFF. The CDR3 nucleotides are TGTGCCAGACAGGGAAATGAAAAACTGTTTTTT.

This sequence joins TRBV12-5 and TRBJ2-7; 8 bases match TRBD2. CDR1 is LGHNT and CDR2 is FRNRAP in the germline V gene. The CDR3 contains 16 residues. J gave up 2 bases and V 3 bases, and 9 bases lay outside the gene matches. CDR3 sequence (DNA): TGTGCTAGTGGTTTCGGCTCGCGGGGGGCGCCCTACGAGCAGTACTTC. It encodes CASGFGSRGAPYEQYF. Full variable domain (remainder filled in from reference TRBV12-5 and TRBJ2-7): DARVTQTPRHKVTEMGQEVTMRCQPILGHNTVFWYRQTMMQGLELLAYFRNRAPLDDSGMPKDRFSAEMPDATLATLKIQPSEPRDSAVYFCASGFGSRGAPYEQYFGPGTRLTVT.

This chain joins TRBV10-3 and TRBJ1-5, with D perhaps TRBD1 (6 bases). The CDR3 totals 15 residues. V was trimmed by 5 bases and J by 5 bases, leaving 16 bases between them. The germline CDR1 and CDR2 sequences are ENHRY and SYGVKD. The CDR3 loop reads CAISSSADSDQPQHF. The CDR3 DNA sequence: TGTGCCATCAGTTCCTCGGCGGACAGTGATCAGCCCCAGCATTTT.

This clonotype was counted only a few times. The rearrangement links TRBV6-1 to TRBJ2-7, with 7 bases identical to TRBD1. The germline CDR1 and CDR2 sequences are MNHNS and SASEGT. The CDR3 has 14 residues. Unmatched junction bases numbered 9, after V lost 7 bases and J lost 3 bases. The CDR3 here is CASNWDSELYEQYF. Here the CDR3 DNA reads TGTGCCAGCAATTGGGACAGTGAGCTCTACGAGCAGTACTTC.

The chain joins TRBV5-1 to TRBJ1-2; D unclear. Germline lookup yields CDR1 SGHRS and CDR2 YFSETQ. This CDR3 is built from 14 residues. Trimming took off 0 bases at V and 2 bases at J, with 8 bases between the two ends. CDR3 nucleotides: TGCGCCAGCAGCTTGGGAACAGAGAACTATGGCTACACCTTC. It is translated as CASSLGTENYGYTF.

CDR3 sequence reads: CASSLSGTGGANPSSSYEQYF. As DNA, the CDR3 is TGTGCCAGCAGCCTCTCCGGGACAGGGGGCGCCAATCCGTCGAGCTCCTACGAGCAGTACTTC. This chain connects TRBV6-5 to TRBJ2-7; 12 nucleotides match TRBD1. Germline values: CDR1 MNHEY, CDR2 SVGAGI. V was pared by 6 bases and J by 0 bases, with 21 bases of the junction left unmatched. The CDR3 is made up of 21 amino acids.

This clonotype occurred a few times. This CDR3 is CASAWGGNTEAFF. CDR3 bases: TGTGCTAGTGCCTGGGGGGGCAACACTGAAGCTTTCTTT. The rearrangement links TRBV12-5 to TRBJ1-1, with a possible D match to TRBD1 (6 bases). The CDR3 consists of 13 residues. The ends were cut back, 7 bases at V and 2 bases at J, with 11 bases in the middle. Looked up from germline, CDR1 is LGHNT and CDR2 is FRNRAP.

This clonotype was seen at least ten times. CDR3 amino acids: CASSVGTGPMNTEAFF. As DNA, the CDR3 is TGTGCCAGCAGCGTCGGGACAGGGCCGATGAACACTGAAGCTTTCTTT. The V and J genes are TRBV11-2 and TRBJ1-1; the match to TRBD1 covers 9 bases. Germline CDR1 and CDR2: SGHAT and FQNNGV. V shed 5 bases and J 0 bases; nucleotides not matched to a gene: 7. The CDR3 totals 16 residues.

This clonotype was detected many times. CDR3 nucleotide sequence: TGTGCCAGCAGCTCGACAGGGGCAGCAACTAATGAAAAACTGTTTTTT. This translates into CASSSTGAATNEKLFF. The chain recombines TRBV7-9 with TRBJ1-4; 8 nucleotides match TRBD1. The CDR3 is 16 amino acids. The V gene's germline CDR1 is SEHNR and CDR2 FQNEAQ (reference sequence). V trimming: 4 bases; J trimming: 0 bases; junction bases outside the gene matches: 4.

This clonotype was counted only a few times. The chain uses TRBV30 and TRBJ2-6; D not resolved. Germline assignment: CDR1 GTSNPN and CDR2 SVGIG (reference sequence). The CDR3 has 15 residues. Between the trimmed V and J ends, which lost 0 bases and 4 bases, there was a span of 10 bases. The CDR3 spells CAWSVGGSGANVLTF. In nucleotides, the CDR3 is TGTGCCTGGAGTGTTGGTGGATCCGGGGCCAACGTCCTGACTTTC.

CDR3 amino acids: CASSFGQGEAFF. The CDR3 nucleotides read TGTGCCAGTAGTTTCGGACAGGGTGAAGCTTTCTTT. The chain recombines TRBV19 with TRBJ1-1, with 8 bases lining up with TRBD1. Germline CDR1 and CDR2: LNHDA and SQIVND (reference sequence). V lost 5 bases and J lost 7; bases outside the gene matches: 3. The CDR3 contains 12 residues.

The chain carries TRBV29-1 and TRBJ1-1; D possibly corresponds to TRBD1 (6 bases). CDR1 and CDR2 (germline): SQVTM, ANQGSEA. Trimming took off 1 base at V and 1 base at J, with 7 bases between the two ends. The CDR3 is 13 amino acids. CDR3 sequence: CSVEGDKNTEAFF. The DNA of the CDR3 is TGCAGCGTTGAAGGGGACAAGAACACTGAAGCTTTCTTT.

The chain recombines TRBV18 with TRBJ2-7, with 8 bases aligning to TRBD1. Germline CDR1 KGHSH, CDR2 LQKENI. The CDR3 is 16 amino acids. J gave up 4 bases and V 0 bases, and 8 bases lay outside the gene matches. CDR3 protein: CASSPPWSGQGYEQYF. The CDR3 DNA is TGTGCCAGCTCACCACCCTGGTCAGGACAGGGTTACGAGCAGTACTTC.